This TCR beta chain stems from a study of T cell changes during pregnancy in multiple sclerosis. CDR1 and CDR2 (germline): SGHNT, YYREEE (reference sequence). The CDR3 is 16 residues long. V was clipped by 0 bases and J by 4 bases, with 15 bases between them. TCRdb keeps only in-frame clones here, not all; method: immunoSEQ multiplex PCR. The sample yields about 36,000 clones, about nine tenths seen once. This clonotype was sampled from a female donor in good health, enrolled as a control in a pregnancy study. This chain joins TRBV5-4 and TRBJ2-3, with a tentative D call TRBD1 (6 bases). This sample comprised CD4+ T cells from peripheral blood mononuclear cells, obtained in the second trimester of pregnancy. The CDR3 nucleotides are TGTGCCAGCAGCTTGGCCTCACAGGGTACCCCAGATACGCAGTATTTT. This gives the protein CASSLASQGTPDTQYF.